The 18 T cell receptor beta chains below were found in one sample sequenced in a study of blood T cell repertoires in COVID-19. The data were produced by immunoSEQ multiplex PCR, yet TCRdb's version contains in-frame clones alone and is incomplete. The sample lists a few hundred thousand clones, about four fifths occurring once. Specimen: peripheral blood. The receptor source for this set is a woman of 80 years or more with acute or convalescent COVID-19.

V usage is TRBV10-3 and J usage is TRBJ1-5, with 9 positions matching TRBD1. Germline V gene sequence: CDR1 ENHRY, CDR2 SYGVKD. The CDR3 covers 14 residues. The V gene end was trimmed by 8 bases and the J gene end by 3 bases; junction bases not matched to a gene: 5. CDR3 DNA sequence: TGTGCCATCGGGGACAGGGCGAACAATCAGCCCCAGCATTTT. Its translation: CAIGDRANNQPQHF.

The rearrangement links TRBV6-5 to TRBJ1-3; no definite D call. The CDR3 runs 12 residues. The ends were cut back, 7 bases at V and 0 bases at J, with 4 bases in the middle. Germline V lookup: CDR1 MNHEY, CDR2 SVGAGI. The CDR3, as DNA: TGTGCCAGCACCTCCTCTGGAAACACCATATATTTT. It translates to CASTSSGNTIYF.

In DNA, the CDR3 is TGTGCCAGCAGCCCTACATCGGGGACCTACGAGCAGTACTTC. Its protein product is CASSPTSGTYEQYF. The chain employs TRBV4-2 and TRBJ2-7, with D tentatively TRBD2 (5 bases). This CDR3 has 14 residues. V gave up 4 bases and J gave up 2 bases, with 12 bases separating them. Per the germline V gene, CDR1 is LGHNA and CDR2 is YNFKEQ.

J is TRBJ1-1 and V is TRBV11-3; D unclear. The CDR3 sequence is 13 residues long. The germline CDR1 and CDR2 sequences are SGHNT and YENEEA. V lost 2 bases and J lost 7, with 11 bases in between. CDR3: CASSLNWAGEAFF. The CDR3 DNA reads TGTGCCAGCAGCTTAAATTGGGCGGGTGAAGCTTTCTTT. Combining the CDR3 with reference TRBV11-3 and TRBJ1-1 gives the whole variable domain EAGVVQSPRYKIIEKKQPVAFWCNPISGHNTLYWYLQNLGQGPELLIRYENEEAVDDSQLPKDRFSAERLKGVDSTLKIQPAELGDSAVYLCASSLNWAGEAFFGQGTRLTVV.

The chain joins TRBV19 to TRBJ2-2; weak D call: TRBD2 (5 bases). This CDR3 is 14 amino acids long. The V and J ends lost 3 bases and 1 base respectively, with 6 bases between them. Germline V gene data show CDR1 as LNHDA and CDR2 as SQIVND (reference sequence). DNA of the CDR3: TGTGCCAGTAGTATTGAGGGGAACACCGGGGAGCTGTTTTTT. It yields the protein CASSIEGNTGELFF.

The chain is built from TRBV15 and TRBJ2-3; 12 nucleotides line up with TRBD2. CDR3 length equals 15 residues. Germline assignment: CDR1 LNHNV and CDR2 YYDKDF (reference sequence). The trim removed 2 bases at V and 5 bases at J, leaving 2 bases unmatched. In DNA, the CDR3 is TGTGCCACCAGCAGACTAGCGGGAGGGCAAGATACGCAGTATTTT. Its protein product is CATSRLAGGQDTQYF.

V gene TRBV9 combines with J gene TRBJ2-2; maybe TRBD2 (5 bases). V was shortened by 5 bases and J by 4 bases, with 6 bases between the two germline ends. This CDR3 has 12 amino acids. Germline CDR1 and CDR2: SGDLS and YYNGEE. CDR3 amino acids: CASRGSTGELFF. The CDR3 DNA is TGTGCCAGCAGGGGGAGCACCGGGGAGCTGTTTTTT.

V usage is TRBV28 and J usage is TRBJ1-2; 8 bases are a match to TRBD1. J gave up 3 bases and V 3 bases, and 3 bases lay outside the gene matches. Germline CDR1 MDHEN, CDR2 SYDVKM. The CDR3 has 14 residues. CDR3 amino acids: CASSFAGGDYGYTF. The CDR3 DNA follows: TGTGCCAGCAGTTTCGCAGGGGGCGACTATGGCTACACCTTC.

A few counts support this clone. The rearrangement joins TRBV19 to TRBJ1-5; possible D gene TRBD1, 5 bases. This CDR3 region has 13 residues. V was cut by 4 bases and J by 3 bases, with 7 bases left in between. Germline V lookup: CDR1 LNHDA, CDR2 SQIVND (reference sequence). As DNA, the CDR3 is TGTGCCAGTAGTACCAGGGTCAATCAGCCCCAGCATTTT. This translates into CASSTRVNQPQHF.

The V call is TRBV19, the J call TRBJ1-1; D unresolved. The CDR3 totals 13 residues. Germline-derived CDR1 and CDR2 are LNHDA and SQIVND (reference sequence). Between the trimmed V and J ends, which lost 5 bases and 8 bases, there was a span of 15 bases. This chain's CDR3 is CASSLRVSREAFF. The DNA of the CDR3 is TGTGCCAGTAGTCTCCGGGTCTCAAGGGAAGCTTTCTTT.

This chain connects TRBV6-2 or TRBV6-3 to TRBJ2-3; 7 bases agree with TRBD1. CDR1 is MNHEY, CDR2 SVGEGT, per germline. This CDR3 has 16 amino acids. The V gene end was trimmed by 4 bases and the J gene end by 7 bases; junction bases not matched to a gene: 14. For the CDR3, the DNA is TGTGCCAGCAGTTCCGAACGCCCCACAGGGGTAAATACGCAGTATTTT. Its protein product is CASSSERPTGVNTQYF.

The V call is TRBV5-1, the J call TRBJ2-2; 8 nucleotides line up with TRBD1. V shed 4 bases and J 4 bases; nucleotides not matched to a gene: 9. There are 16 residues in the CDR3. Per germline, CDR1 SGHRS and CDR2 YFSETQ. The CDR3 DNA is TGCGCCAGCAGCCTACAGGACAGGGTGGGCACCGGGGAGCTGTTTTTT. As protein: CASSLQDRVGTGELFF. Full variable domain (rest looked up from reference TRBV5-1 and TRBJ2-2): KAGVTQTPRYLIKTRGQQVTLSCSPISGHRSVSWYQQTPGQGLQFLFEYFSETQRNKGNFPGRFSGRQFSNSRSEMNVSTLELGDSALYLCASSLQDRVGTGELFFGEGSRLTVL.

The CDR3: CAWSGGSGGNQPQHF. CDR3 sequence (DNA): TGTGCCTGGAGTGGGGGCTCGGGAGGCAATCAGCCCCAGCATTTT. J is TRBJ1-5 and V is TRBV30, with D perhaps matching TRBD1 (5 bases). The CDR3 sequence is 15 residues long. Germline values: CDR1 GTSNPN, CDR2 SVGIG (reference sequence). V lost 1 base to trimming and J lost 2 bases, with 12 bases between them.

The chain recombines TRBV5-4 with TRBJ2-6; perhaps TRBD2 as D (5 bases). The germline gives CDR1 SGHNT, CDR2 YYREEE (reference sequence). V was cut by 2 bases and J by 1 base, with 7 bases left in between. This CDR3 comprises 15 residues. The CDR3 here is CASSLGGSGANVLTF. The CDR3 DNA is TGTGCCAGCAGCTTAGGAGGATCTGGGGCCAACGTCCTGACTTTC.

The V call is TRBV14, the J call TRBJ1-1; 9 bases are a match to TRBD1. CDR1 is SGHDN, CDR2 FVKESK, per germline. Losses at the gene ends were 6 bases for V and 5 bases for J; bases not matched to a gene: 7. This CDR3 contains 14 residues. In DNA form, the CDR3 reads TGTGCCAGCAGAACACAGGGGGCTGGGACTGAAGCTTTCTTT. Residues: CASRTQGAGTEAFF.

The rearrangement joins TRBV18 to TRBJ1-1; D gene unclear. This CDR3 contains 14 residues. CDR1 and CDR2 (germline): KGHSH, LQKENI. V lost 4 bases to trimming and J lost 1 base, with 10 bases between them. For the CDR3, the DNA is TGTGCCAGCTCACAACGGGTAGAGAACACTGAAGCTTTCTTT. It encodes CASSQRVENTEAFF.

V usage is TRBV25-1 and J usage is TRBJ1-1, with D possibly being TRBD1 (5 bases). The CDR3 is 12 amino acids. Germline V CDR1 and CDR2: MGHDK, SYGVNS. V was pared by 6 bases and J by 3 bases, with 8 bases between. In nucleotides, the CDR3 is TGTGCCAGCAGCCGGGACTACACTGAAGCTTTCTTT. This encodes CASSRDYTEAFF. Full variable domain (remainder filled in from reference TRBV25-1 and TRBJ1-1): EADIYQTPRYLVIGTGKKITLECSQTMGHDKMYWYQQDPGMELHLIHYSYGVNSTEKGDLSSESTVSRIRTEHFPLTLESARPSHTSQYLCASSRDYTEAFFGQGTRLTVV.

This clone was picked up one time. The gene calls are TRBV2 and TRBJ1-2, with D unclear. The germline V gene has CDR1 SNHLY and CDR2 FYNNEI. Trimming took off 1 base at V and 4 bases at J, with 7 bases between the two ends. CDR3 length: 13 amino acids. CDR3 sequence: CASSEERSYGYTF. The CDR3 coding sequence is TGTGCCAGCAGTGAAGAACGTAGCTATGGCTACACCTTC.